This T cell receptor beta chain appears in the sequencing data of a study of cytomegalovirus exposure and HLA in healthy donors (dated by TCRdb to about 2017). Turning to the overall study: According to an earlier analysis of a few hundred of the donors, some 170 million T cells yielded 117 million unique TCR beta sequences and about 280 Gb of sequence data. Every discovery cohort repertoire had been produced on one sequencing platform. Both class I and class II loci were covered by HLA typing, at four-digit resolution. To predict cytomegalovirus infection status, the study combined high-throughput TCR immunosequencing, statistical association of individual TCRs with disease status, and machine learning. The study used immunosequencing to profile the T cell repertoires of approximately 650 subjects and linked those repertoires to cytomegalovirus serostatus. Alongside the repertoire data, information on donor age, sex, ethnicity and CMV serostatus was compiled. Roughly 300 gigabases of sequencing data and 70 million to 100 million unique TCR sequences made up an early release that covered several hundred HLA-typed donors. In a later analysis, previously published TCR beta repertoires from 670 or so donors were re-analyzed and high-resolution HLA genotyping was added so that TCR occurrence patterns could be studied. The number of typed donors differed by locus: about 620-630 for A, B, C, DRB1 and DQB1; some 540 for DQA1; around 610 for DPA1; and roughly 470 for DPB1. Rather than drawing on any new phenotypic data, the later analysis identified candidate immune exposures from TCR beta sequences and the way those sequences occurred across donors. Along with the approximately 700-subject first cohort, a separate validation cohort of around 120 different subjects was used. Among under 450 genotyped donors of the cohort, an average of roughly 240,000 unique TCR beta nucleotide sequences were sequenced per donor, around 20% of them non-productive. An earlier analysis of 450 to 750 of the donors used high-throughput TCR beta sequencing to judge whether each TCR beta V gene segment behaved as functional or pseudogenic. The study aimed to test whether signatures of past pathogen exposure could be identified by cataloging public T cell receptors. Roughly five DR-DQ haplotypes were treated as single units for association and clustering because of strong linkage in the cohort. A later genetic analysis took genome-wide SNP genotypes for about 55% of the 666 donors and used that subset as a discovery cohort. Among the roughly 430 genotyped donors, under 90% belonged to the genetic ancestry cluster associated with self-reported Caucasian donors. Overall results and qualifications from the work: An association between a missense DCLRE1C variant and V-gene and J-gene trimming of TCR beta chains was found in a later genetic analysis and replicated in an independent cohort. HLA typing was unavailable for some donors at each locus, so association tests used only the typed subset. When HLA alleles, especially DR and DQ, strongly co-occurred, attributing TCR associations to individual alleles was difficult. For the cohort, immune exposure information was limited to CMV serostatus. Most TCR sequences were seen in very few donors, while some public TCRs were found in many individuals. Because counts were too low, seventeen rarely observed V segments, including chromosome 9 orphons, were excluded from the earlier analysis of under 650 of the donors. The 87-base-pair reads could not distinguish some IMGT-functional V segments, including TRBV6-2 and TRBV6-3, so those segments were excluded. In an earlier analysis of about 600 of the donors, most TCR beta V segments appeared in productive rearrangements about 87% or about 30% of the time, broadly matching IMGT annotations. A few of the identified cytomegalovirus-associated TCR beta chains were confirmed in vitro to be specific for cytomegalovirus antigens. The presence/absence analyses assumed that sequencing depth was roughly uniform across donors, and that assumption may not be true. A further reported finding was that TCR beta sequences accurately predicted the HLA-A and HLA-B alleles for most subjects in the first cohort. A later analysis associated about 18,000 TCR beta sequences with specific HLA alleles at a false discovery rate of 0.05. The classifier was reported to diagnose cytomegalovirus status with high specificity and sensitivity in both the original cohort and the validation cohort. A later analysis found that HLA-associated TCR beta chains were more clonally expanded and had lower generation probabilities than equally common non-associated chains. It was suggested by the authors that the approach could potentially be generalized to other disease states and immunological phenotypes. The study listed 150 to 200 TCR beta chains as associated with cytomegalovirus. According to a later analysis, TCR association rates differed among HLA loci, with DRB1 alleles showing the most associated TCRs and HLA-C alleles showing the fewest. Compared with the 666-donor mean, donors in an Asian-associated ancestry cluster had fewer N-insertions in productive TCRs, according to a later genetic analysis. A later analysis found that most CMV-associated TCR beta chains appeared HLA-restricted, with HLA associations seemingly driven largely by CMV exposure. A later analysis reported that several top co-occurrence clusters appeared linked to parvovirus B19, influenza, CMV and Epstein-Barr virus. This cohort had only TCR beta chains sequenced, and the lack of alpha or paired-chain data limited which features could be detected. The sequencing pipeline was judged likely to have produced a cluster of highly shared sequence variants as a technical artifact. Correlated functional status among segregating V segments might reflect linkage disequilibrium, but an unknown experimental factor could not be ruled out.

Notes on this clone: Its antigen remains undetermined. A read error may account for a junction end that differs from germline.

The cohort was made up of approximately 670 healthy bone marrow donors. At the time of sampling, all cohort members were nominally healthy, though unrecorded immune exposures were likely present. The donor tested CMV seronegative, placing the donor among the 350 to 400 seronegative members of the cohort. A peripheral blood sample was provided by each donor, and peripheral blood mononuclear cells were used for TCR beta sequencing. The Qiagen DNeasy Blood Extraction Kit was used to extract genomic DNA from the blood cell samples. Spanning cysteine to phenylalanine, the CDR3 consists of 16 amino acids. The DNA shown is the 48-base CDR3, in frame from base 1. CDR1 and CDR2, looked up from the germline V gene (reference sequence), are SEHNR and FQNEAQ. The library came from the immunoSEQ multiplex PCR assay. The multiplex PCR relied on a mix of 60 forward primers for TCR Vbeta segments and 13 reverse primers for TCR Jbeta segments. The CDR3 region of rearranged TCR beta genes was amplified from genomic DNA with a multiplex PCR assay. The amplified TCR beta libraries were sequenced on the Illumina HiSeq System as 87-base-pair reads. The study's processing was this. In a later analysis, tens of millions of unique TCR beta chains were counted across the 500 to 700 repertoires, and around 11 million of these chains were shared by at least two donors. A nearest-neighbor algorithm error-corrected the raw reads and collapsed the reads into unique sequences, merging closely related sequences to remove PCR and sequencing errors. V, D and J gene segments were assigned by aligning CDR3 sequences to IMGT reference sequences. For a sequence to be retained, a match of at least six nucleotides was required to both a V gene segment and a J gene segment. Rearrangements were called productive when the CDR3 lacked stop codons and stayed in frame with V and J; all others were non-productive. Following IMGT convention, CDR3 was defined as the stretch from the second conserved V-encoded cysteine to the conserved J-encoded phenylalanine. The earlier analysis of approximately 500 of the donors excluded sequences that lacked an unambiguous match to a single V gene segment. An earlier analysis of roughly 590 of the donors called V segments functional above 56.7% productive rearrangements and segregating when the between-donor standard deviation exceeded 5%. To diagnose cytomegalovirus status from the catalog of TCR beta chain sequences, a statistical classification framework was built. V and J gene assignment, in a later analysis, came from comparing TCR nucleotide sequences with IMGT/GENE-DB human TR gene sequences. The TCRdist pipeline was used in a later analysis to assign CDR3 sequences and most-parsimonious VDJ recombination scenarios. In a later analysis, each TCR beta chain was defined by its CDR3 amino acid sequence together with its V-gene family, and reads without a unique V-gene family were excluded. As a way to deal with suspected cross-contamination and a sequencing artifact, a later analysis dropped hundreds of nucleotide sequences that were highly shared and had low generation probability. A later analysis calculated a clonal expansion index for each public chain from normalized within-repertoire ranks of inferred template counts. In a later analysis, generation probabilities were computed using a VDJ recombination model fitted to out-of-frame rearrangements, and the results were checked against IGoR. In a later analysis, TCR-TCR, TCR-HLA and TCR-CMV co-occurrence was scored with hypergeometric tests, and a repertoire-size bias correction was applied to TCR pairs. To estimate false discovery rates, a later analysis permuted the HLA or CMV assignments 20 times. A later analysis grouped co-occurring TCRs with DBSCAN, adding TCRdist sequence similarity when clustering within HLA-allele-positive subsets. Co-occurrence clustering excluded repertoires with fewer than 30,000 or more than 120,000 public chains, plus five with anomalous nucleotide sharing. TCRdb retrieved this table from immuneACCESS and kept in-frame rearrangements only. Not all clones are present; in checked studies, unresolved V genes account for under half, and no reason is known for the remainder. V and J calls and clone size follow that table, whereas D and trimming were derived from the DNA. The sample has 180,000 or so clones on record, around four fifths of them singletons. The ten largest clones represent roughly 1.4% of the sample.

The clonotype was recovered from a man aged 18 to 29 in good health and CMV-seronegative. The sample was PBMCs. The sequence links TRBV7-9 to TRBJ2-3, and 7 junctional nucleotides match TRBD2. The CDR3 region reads CSSSSTGAGGRDTQYF. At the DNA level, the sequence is TGTTCCAGCAGCTCCACCGGGGCCGGGGGGAGAGATACGCAGTATTTT.